The source of this T cell receptor (beta chain) is a study of OX40 agonist ivuxolimab in advanced cancers. Sequencing used immunoSEQ multiplex PCR; TCRdb keeps in-frame clones, though not all of them. Altogether 70,000 to 75,000 clones are present, almost 90% being singletons, with the ten largest covering roughly 2.9%. Germline V gives CDR1 SEHNR, CDR2 FQNEAQ (reference sequence). The CDR3 loop spans 17 amino acids. V dropped 1 base and J dropped 1 base, with 16 bases sitting between them. This clonotype was sampled from an adult with an advanced solid tumor such as melanoma, head and neck, liver or kidney cancer. The chain joins TRBV7-9 to TRBJ1-1; D not resolved. The sequencing here drew on CD4+ or CD8+ T cells sorted from blood, taken in a trial of the OX40 agonist ivuxolimab. CDR3 nucleotide sequence: TGTGCCAGCAGCTTAGGGGTCTCAGGAATCCAGAACACTGAAGCTTTCTTT. Translating gives CASSLGVSGIQNTEAFF.